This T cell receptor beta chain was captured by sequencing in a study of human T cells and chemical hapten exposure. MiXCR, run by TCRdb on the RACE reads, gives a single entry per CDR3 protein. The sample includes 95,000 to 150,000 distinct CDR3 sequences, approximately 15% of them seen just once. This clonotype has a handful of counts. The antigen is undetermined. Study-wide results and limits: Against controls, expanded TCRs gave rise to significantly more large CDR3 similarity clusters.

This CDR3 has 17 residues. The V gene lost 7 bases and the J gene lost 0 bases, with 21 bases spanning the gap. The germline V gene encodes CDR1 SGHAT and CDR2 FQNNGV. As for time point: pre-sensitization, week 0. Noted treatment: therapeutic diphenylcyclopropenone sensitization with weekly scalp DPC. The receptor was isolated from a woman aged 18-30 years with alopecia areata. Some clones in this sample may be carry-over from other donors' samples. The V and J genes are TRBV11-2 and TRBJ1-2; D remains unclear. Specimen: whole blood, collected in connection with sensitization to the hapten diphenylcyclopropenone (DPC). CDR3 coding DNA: TGTGCCAGCACCATCCAGCCGGGCCGGGAAGCTAACTATGGCTACACCTTC. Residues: CASTIQPGREANYGYTF.